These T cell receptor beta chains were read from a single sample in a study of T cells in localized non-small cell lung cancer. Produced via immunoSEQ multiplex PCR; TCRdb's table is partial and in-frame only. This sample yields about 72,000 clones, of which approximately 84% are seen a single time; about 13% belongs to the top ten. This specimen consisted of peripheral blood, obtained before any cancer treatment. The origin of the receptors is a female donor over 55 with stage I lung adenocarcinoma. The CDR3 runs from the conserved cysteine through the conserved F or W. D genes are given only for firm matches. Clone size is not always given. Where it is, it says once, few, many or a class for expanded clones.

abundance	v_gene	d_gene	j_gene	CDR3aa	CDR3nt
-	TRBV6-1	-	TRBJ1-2	CASSEQGNYGYTF	TGTGCCAGCAGTGAACAGGGGAACTATGGCTACACCTTC
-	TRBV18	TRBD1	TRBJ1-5	CASSPADRENQPQHF	TGTGCCAGCTCACCGGCGGACAGGGAGAATCAGCCCCAGCATTTT
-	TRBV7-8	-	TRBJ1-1	CASSPRTDSKAFF	TGTGCCAGCAGCCCAAGGACCGACTCAAAAGCTTTCTTT
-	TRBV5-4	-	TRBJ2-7	CASSRAPYEQYF	TGTGCCAGCAGCCGGGCCCCCTACGAGCAGTACTTC
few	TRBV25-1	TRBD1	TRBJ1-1	CASTGGQMNTEAFF	TGTGCCAGCACAGGGGGGCAAATGAACACTGAAGCTTTCTTT
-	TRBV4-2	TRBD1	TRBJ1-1	CASSLDRGSTEAFF	TGTGCCAGCAGCCTGGACAGGGGGAGCACTGAAGCTTTCTTT
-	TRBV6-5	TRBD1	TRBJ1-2	CASRKGQGAFGYTF	TGTGCCAGCAGAAAGGGACAGGGGGCGTTTGGCTACACCTTC
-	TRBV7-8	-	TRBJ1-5	CASSRTELSNQPQHF	TGTGCCAGCAGCCGAACAGAACTGAGCAATCAGCCCCAGCATTTT
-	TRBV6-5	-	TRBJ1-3	CASSYSNGRSGNTIYF	TGTGCCAGCAGTTACTCGAATGGCAGGTCTGGAAACACCATATATTTT
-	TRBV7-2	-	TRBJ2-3	CASSLKRSGRLVNTQYF	TGTGCCAGCAGCTTAAAAAGGAGCGGGCGGCTAGTGAATACGCAGTATTTT
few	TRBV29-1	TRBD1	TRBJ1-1	CSVERPDRMNTEAFF	TGCAGCGTTGAACGTCCGGACAGGATGAACACTGAAGCTTTCTTT
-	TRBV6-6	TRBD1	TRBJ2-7	CASKPHRDRSSYEQYF	TGTGCCAGTAAACCCCACCGGGACAGGAGCTCCTACGAGCAGTACTTC
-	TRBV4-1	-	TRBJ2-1	CASSQGAAYNEQFF	TGCGCCAGCAGCCAGGGGGCAGCCTACAATGAGCAGTTCTTC
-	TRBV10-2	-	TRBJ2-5	CASSVTQGETQYF	TGCGCCAGCAGTGTAACTCAGGGGGAGACCCAGTACTTC
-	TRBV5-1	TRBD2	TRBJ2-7	CASSPTSAHAEQYF	TGCGCCAGCAGCCCAACTAGCGCCCACGCCGAGCAGTACTTC
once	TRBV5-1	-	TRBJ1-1	CASSLSAWNTEAFF	TGCGCCAGCAGCTTGTCTGCGTGGAACACTGAAGCTTTCTTT
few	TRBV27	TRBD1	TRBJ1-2	CASSSLRLGGGDGYTF	TGTGCCAGCAGTTCCCTCCGACTAGGGGGCGGGGATGGCTACACCTTC
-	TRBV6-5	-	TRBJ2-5	CASRVYEGETQYF	TGTGCCAGCAGAGTCTACGAGGGGGAGACCCAGTACTTC